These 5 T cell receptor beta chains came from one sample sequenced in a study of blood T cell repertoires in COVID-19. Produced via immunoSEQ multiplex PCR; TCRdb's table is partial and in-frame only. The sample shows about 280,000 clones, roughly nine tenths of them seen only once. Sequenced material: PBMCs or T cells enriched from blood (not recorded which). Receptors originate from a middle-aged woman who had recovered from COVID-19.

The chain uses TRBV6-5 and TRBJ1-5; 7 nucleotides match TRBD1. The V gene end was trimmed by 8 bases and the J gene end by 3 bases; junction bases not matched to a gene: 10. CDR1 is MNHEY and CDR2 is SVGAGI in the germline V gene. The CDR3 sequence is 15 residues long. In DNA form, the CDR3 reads TGTGCCAGCTCGCCCCAGGGGGTAAACAATCAGCCCCAGCATTTT. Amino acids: CASSPQGVNNQPQHF.

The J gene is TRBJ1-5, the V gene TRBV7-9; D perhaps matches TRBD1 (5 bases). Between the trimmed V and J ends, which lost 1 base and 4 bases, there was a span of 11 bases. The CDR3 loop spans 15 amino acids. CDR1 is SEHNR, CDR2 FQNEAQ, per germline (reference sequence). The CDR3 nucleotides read TGTGCCAGCAGCTTAGGTGATTCAGGGAATCAGCCCCAGCATTTT. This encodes CASSLGDSGNQPQHF.

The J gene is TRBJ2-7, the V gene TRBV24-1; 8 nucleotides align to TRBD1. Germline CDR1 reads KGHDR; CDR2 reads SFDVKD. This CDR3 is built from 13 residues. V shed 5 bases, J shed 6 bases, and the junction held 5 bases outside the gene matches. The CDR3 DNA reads TGTGCCACCAGTGCGGCAGGGGGCGCCGAGCAGTACTTC. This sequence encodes CATSAAGGAEQYF.

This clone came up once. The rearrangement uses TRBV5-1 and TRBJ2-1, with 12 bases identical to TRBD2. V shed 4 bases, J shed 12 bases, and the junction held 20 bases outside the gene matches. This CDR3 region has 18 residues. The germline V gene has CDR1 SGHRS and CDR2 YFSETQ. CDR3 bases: TGCGCCAGCAGCGACCGAACAGGGACTAGCGGGCGATTCTTGGTGCAGTTCTTC. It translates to CASSDRTGTSGRFLVQFF.

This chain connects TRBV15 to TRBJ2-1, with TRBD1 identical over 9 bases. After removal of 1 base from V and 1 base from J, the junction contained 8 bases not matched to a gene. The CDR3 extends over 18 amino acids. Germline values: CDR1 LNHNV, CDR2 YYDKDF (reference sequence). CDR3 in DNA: TGTGCCACCAGCAGAGCCACGGGACAGGGTAGATCCTACAATGAGCAGTTCTTC. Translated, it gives CATSRATGQGRSYNEQFF.